These 10 T cell receptor beta chains were sequenced from one sample in a study of T cell responses to AZD1222 COVID-19 vaccine. Profiled with immunoSEQ multiplex PCR; TCRdb holds only in-frame clones, not every one. The profile shows 150,000 to 200,000 clones, 94% of them singletons. Sequenced here: peripheral blood, sampled 28 days after the second AZD1222 dose. The receptors here all came from an adult who received the AZD1222 COVID-19 vaccine.

The chain carries TRBV5-8 and TRBJ2-3, with 7 bases identical to TRBD2. Germline V gene sequence: CDR1 SGHTS, CDR2 YDEGEE. V shed 4 bases and J 4 bases; nucleotides not matched to a gene: 6. The CDR3 sequence is 14 residues long. DNA of the CDR3: TGTGCCAGCAGCCTGCGGACTAGGTCAGATACGCAGTATTTT. This sequence encodes CASSLRTRSDTQYF.

CDR3 DNA: TGCGCCAGCAGCCAGATAAACAGGGGAGGGCAGCCCCAGCATTTT. This gives the protein CASSQINRGGQPQHF. The V gene is TRBV4-1, the J gene TRBJ1-5, with 7 positions matching TRBD1. The CDR3 totals 15 residues. Per the germline V gene, CDR1 is MGHRA and CDR2 is YSYEKL. The V gene end was trimmed by 3 bases and the J gene end by 7 bases; junction bases not matched to a gene: 9.

For the CDR3, the DNA is TGTGCCAGCAGTGAAGTGCTAAGCCGCCCCAATGAGCAGTTCTTC. Translated, it gives CASSEVLSRPNEQFF. The chain joins TRBV6-1 to TRBJ2-1; D is ambiguous. The CDR3 consists of 15 residues. Germline loops: CDR1 MNHNS, CDR2 SASEGT. Trimming left V 1 base short and J 6 bases short, with 13 bases between.

The chain combines TRBV7-3 with TRBJ2-1, with 9 positions matching TRBD2. This CDR3 region has 15 residues. The V gene's germline CDR1 is SGHTA and CDR2 FQGTGA. The V gene end was trimmed by 5 bases and the J gene end by 5 bases; junction bases not matched to a gene: 7. CDR3 amino acids: CASSLSGRPNNEQFF. The CDR3 DNA reads TGTGCCAGCAGCCTCAGCGGGAGGCCTAACAATGAGCAGTTCTTC. Full variable domain (rest looked up from reference TRBV7-3 and TRBJ2-1): GAGVSQTPSNKVTEKGKYVELRCDPISGHTALYWYRQSLGQGPEFLIYFQGTGAADDSGLPNDRFFAVRPEGSVSTLKIQRTERGDSAVYLCASSLSGRPNNEQFFGPGTRLTVL.

V and J are TRBV5-6 and TRBJ2-7; 16 nucleotides agree with TRBD2. This CDR3 spans 17 amino acids. V lost 4 bases to trimming and J lost 6 bases; unmatched junction nucleotides: 10. CDR1 and CDR2 (germline): SGHDT, YYEEEE. For the CDR3, the DNA is TGTGCCAGCAGCATTGGGACTAGCGGGAGGGTGTATTCCGAGCAGTACTTC. This codes for CASSIGTSGRVYSEQYF.

The chain carries TRBV2 and TRBJ2-3; D remains unclear. Germline values: CDR1 SNHLY, CDR2 FYNNEI. Trimming cost V 1 base and J 10 bases, with 15 bases left between them. The CDR3 loop spans 14 amino acids. The CDR3 DNA sequence: TGTGCCAGCAGTGAAGGAGCTATACTGGGGTCGCAGTATTTT. Translation gives CASSEGAILGSQYF.

The V and J genes are TRBV15 and TRBJ1-2; D not resolved. Germline CDR1 reads LNHNV; CDR2 reads YYDKDF (reference sequence). The CDR3 extends over 13 amino acids. Trimming shortened V by 6 bases and J by 3 bases, and 11 bases separated the two germline ends. The CDR3 sequence: CATRSTSDYGYTF. In nucleotides, the CDR3 is TGTGCCACCAGGTCTACGTCTGACTATGGCTACACCTTC.

The rearrangement uses TRBV15 and TRBJ2-3; 14 positions match TRBD2. The length of the CDR3 is 15 residues. Germline V gene lookup returns CDR1 LNHNV and CDR2 YYDKDF (reference sequence). V dropped 6 bases and J dropped 6; count of bases not matched to a gene: 5. The CDR3 protein is CATRGTSGSGDTQYF. Here the CDR3 DNA reads TGTGCCACCAGAGGGACTAGCGGGAGTGGTGATACGCAGTATTTT.

This chain joins TRBV30 and TRBJ2-1; the D call may be TRBD1 or TRBD2 (5 bases each). CDR1 GTSNPN and CDR2 SVGIG come from the germline V gene (reference sequence). Trimming pared 0 bases from V and 4 bases from J, leaving 13 bases between. CDR3 size: 15 residues. The CDR3 spells CAWSVGTGLYNEQFF. The CDR3 DNA reads as TGTGCCTGGAGTGTAGGGACGGGTCTATACAATGAGCAGTTCTTC.

The chain uses TRBV7-9 and TRBJ1-6; TRBD1 aligns across 10 bases. Germline V gene data show CDR1 as SEHNR and CDR2 as FQNEAQ (reference sequence). This CDR3 region has 14 residues. The J segment lost 7 bases and the V segment lost 10 bases, leaving 7 bases of the junction unmatched. This CDR3 reads CATTGGARNSPLHF. CDR3 DNA: TGTGCCACGACAGGGGGCGCTAGGAATTCACCCCTCCACTTT.